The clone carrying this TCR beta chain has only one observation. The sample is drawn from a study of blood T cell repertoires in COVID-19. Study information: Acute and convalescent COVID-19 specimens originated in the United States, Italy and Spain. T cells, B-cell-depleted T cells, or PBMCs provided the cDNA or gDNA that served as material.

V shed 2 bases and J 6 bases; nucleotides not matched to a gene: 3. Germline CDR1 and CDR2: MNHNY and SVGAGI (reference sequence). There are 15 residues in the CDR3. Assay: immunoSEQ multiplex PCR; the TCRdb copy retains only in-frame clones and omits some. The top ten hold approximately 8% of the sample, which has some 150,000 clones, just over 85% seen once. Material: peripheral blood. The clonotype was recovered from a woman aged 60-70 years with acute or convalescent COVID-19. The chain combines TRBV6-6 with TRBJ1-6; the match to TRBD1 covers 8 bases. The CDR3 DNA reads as TGTGCCAGCAGTTACCAGGGGGCGGGTAATTCACCCCTCCACTTT. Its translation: CASSYQGAGNSPLHF.